What follows are 13 T cell receptor beta chains derived from one specimen sequenced in a study of blood T cell repertoires in COVID-19. Sequencing was performed with immunoSEQ multiplex PCR; in TCRdb, only in-frame clones are kept and a portion is missing. The sample consists of 70,000 to 90,000 clones, around 78% of them appearing once. The sample was peripheral blood. These receptors came from a human donor in a cohort sampled during active COVID-19.

The J gene is TRBJ1-1, the V gene TRBV14; D is undetermined. This CDR3 region has 13 residues. V dropped 0 bases and J dropped 4 bases, with 6 bases sitting between them. From germline, CDR1 is SGHDN and CDR2 FVKESK. CDR3 in DNA: TGTGCCAGCAGCCAAGACTGGAGCACTGAAGCTTTCTTT. This gives the protein CASSQDWSTEAFF.

The sample holds one count of this clone. The chain links TRBV7-2 to TRBJ1-1, with D perhaps matching TRBD1 (6 bases). The germline V and J ends were trimmed by 5 bases and 1 base, with 17 bases remaining between them. The CDR3 spans 16 residues. CDR1 is SGHTA, CDR2 FQGNSA, per germline. CDR3 sequence (DNA): TGTGCCAGCAGCCACCCTGTCCAGGGGCCGAACACTGAAGCTTTCTTT. Translation: CASSHPVQGPNTEAFF.

V is TRBV6-2 or TRBV6-3 and J is TRBJ2-3; 12 bases are shared with TRBD2. Per germline, CDR1 MNHEY and CDR2 SVGEGT. The ends lost 0 bases at V and 5 bases at J; junction bases unmatched: 9. This CDR3 spans 18 amino acids. CDR3 region: CASSYSEASGGAKDTQYF. DNA for the CDR3: TGTGCCAGCAGTTACTCAGAAGCTAGCGGGGGGGCAAAAGATACGCAGTATTTT.

This chain uses TRBV5-5 with TRBJ1-1; tentatively, D is TRBD1 (6 bases). CDR1 SGHKS and CDR2 YYEKEE come from the germline V gene (reference sequence). The germline V and J ends were trimmed by 1 base and 4 bases, with 8 bases remaining between them. This CDR3 is built from 13 residues. The CDR3 DNA is TGTGCCAGCAGCTTGCGAGGGGGCACTGAAGCTTTCTTT. It yields the protein CASSLRGGTEAFF.

This clone was observed a few times. V and J are TRBV11-2 and TRBJ2-7; TRBD2 agrees at 8 bases. Germline V gene sequence: CDR1 SGHAT, CDR2 FQNNGV. Unmatched junction bases numbered 13, after V lost 5 bases and J lost 1 base. The CDR3 is 17 residues long. This CDR3 is CASSPLGLAPLSYEQYF. The CDR3 region has the DNA TGTGCCAGCAGCCCCCTCGGACTAGCTCCTTTATCCTACGAGCAGTACTTC.

The chain couples TRBV19 to TRBJ1-2; a possible D gene is TRBD1 (6 bases). Per germline, CDR1 LNHDA and CDR2 SQIVND (reference sequence). The V end was cut by 4 bases, the J end by 3 bases, with 15 bases between. This CDR3 comprises 15 residues. The CDR3, as DNA: TGTGCCAGTAGTAGGTACAGGGATCCGGACTATGGCTACACCTTC. Translating gives CASSRYRDPDYGYTF. The variable domain in full, completed from reference TRBV19 and TRBJ1-2, reads DGGITQSPKYLFRKEGQNVTLSCEQNLNHDAMYWYRQDPGQGLRLIYYSQIVNDFQKGDIAEGYSVSREKKESFPLTVTSAQKNPTAFYLCASSRYRDPDYGYTFGSGTRLTVV.

This clone was observed a few times. The chain couples TRBV6-5 to TRBJ1-5; D is unclear. CDR1 is MNHEY, CDR2 SVGAGI, per germline. This CDR3 region has 13 residues. The ends were cut back, 5 bases at V and 5 bases at J, with 10 bases in the middle. CDR3 sequence reads: CASSTDRDQPQHF. DNA of the CDR3: TGTGCCAGCAGTACCGACCGGGATCAGCCCCAGCATTTT.

This rearrangement joins TRBV7-2 to TRBJ2-5; tentative D call: TRBD2 (5 bases). The germline V gene encodes CDR1 SGHTA and CDR2 FQGNSA. This CDR3 has 16 residues. V was clipped by 1 base and J by 5 bases, with 17 bases between them. The DNA for the CDR3 is TGTGCCAGCAGCTTAGGGAGGACGCCCGGCACGGAGACCCAGTACTTC. Protein product: CASSLGRTPGTETQYF.

The V and J genes are TRBV5-1 and TRBJ1-2, with no clear D. V was shortened by 2 bases and J by 0 bases, with 8 bases between the two germline ends. In germline, CDR1 is SGHRS, CDR2 YFSETQ. The CDR3 runs 14 residues. CDR3 loop: CASSFIGANYGYTF. Written as DNA, the CDR3 is TGCGCCAGCAGCTTTATTGGAGCTAACTATGGCTACACCTTC.

The chain carries TRBV30 and TRBJ1-2; TRBD1 matches 9 bases. V shed 4 bases and J 7 bases; nucleotides not matched to a gene: 10. The germline CDR1 and CDR2 sequences are GTSNPN and SVGIG (reference sequence). This CDR3 has 14 residues. This chain's CDR3 is CAWTPTGGRAGYTF. The CDR3 coding sequence is TGTGCCTGGACTCCGACAGGGGGGAGAGCTGGCTACACCTTC.

The V call is TRBV20-1, the J call TRBJ2-7; perhaps TRBD1 as D (5 bases). The CDR3 is 11 residues long. In germline, CDR1 is DFQATT, CDR2 SNEGSKA (reference sequence). V lost 6 bases to trimming and J lost 4 bases, with 10 bases between them. The CDR3 DNA follows: TGCAGTGCGACGACAGCTTACGAGCAGTACTTC. Amino acids: CSATTAYEQYF.

The chain links TRBV4-3 to TRBJ2-5, with 11 nucleotides matching TRBD2. The V segment lost 0 bases and the J segment 3 bases; nucleotides outside the gene matches: 0. From germline, CDR1 is LGHNA and CDR2 YSLEER. This CDR3 comprises 15 residues. The CDR3 is CASSQEGLAEETQYF. CDR3 coding DNA: TGCGCCAGCAGCCAAGAGGGACTAGCGGAAGAGACCCAGTACTTC.

The gene calls are TRBV4-3 and TRBJ2-3; 11 positions match TRBD2. Germline V gene sequence: CDR1 LGHNA, CDR2 YSLEER. There are 19 residues in the CDR3. V dropped 0 bases and J dropped 0; count of bases not matched to a gene: 8. CDR3: CASSQEWGLADLSTDTQYF. The DNA for the CDR3 is TGCGCCAGCAGCCAAGAATGGGGACTAGCGGACCTTAGCACAGATACGCAGTATTTT.